This T cell receptor (beta chain) came from a study of technical replicates of blood from four donors. In its sample, this clone was seen once. Only in-frame clones appear in the TCRdb table, and some are missing; sequencing was by immunoSEQ multiplex PCR. The sample lists roughly 60,000 clones, 91% occurring once. This TCR came from a human donor in good health. Some clones in this sample may be carry-over from other donors' samples. Material: PBMCs.

CDR3: CASSQEEGQGRGYTF. The CDR3 coding sequence is TGCGCCAGCAGCCAAGAGGAAGGGCAGGGGCGCGGCTACACCTTC. This chain joins TRBV4-3 and TRBJ1-2, with D tentatively TRBD1 (6 bases). This CDR3 comprises 15 residues. From germline, CDR1 is LGHNA and CDR2 YSLEER. V lost 0 bases, J lost 8 bases, and 16 bases lay in between.